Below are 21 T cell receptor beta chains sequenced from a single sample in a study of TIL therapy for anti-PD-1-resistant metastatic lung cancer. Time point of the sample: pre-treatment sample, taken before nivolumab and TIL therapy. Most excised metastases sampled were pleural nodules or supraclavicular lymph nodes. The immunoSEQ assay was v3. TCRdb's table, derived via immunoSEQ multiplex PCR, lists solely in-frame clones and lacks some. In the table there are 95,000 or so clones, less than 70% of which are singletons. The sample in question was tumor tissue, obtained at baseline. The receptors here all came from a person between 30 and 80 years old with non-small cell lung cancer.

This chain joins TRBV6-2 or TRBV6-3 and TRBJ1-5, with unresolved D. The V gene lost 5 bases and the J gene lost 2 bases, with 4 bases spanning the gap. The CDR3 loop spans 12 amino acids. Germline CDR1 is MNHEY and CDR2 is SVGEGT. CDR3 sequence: CASSEGNQPQHF. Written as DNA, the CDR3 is TGTGCCAGCAGTGAGGGCAATCAGCCCCAGCATTTT.

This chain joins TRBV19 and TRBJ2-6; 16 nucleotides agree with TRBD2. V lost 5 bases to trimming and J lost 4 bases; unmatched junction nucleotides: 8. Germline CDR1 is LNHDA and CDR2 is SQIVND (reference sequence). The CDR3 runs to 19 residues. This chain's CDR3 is CASSSGLAGGLRGANVLTF. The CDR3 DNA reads TGTGCCAGTAGTTCGGGACTAGCGGGAGGGCTGAGAGGGGCCAACGTCCTGACTTTC.

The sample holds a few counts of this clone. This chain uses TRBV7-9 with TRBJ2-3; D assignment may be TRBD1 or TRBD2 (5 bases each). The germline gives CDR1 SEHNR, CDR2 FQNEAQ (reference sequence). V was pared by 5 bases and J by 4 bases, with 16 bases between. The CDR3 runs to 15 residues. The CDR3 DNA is TGTGCCAGCAGCATTAGACGGGAAGGGGCAGATACGCAGTATTTT. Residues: CASSIRREGADTQYF.

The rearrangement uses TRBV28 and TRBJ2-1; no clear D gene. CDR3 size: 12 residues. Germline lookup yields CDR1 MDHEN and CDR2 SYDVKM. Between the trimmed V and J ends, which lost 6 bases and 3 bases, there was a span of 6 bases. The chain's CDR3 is CASSLIYNEQFF. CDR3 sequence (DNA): TGTGCCAGCAGCCTGATCTACAATGAGCAGTTCTTC.

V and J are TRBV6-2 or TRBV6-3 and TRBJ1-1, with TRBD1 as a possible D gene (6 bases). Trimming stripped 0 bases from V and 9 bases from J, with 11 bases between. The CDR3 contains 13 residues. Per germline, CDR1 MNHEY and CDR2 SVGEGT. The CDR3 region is CASSYSGQLQAFF. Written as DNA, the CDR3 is TGTGCCAGCAGTTACTCCGGACAGCTCCAAGCTTTCTTT.

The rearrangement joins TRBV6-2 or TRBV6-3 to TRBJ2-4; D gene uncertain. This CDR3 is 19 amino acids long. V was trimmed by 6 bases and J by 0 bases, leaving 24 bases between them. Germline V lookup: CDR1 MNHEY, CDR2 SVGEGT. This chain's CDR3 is CASSRHPASHTKAKNIQYF. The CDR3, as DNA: TGTGCCAGCAGCCGACACCCGGCTTCTCATACCAAAGCCAAAAACATTCAGTACTTC.

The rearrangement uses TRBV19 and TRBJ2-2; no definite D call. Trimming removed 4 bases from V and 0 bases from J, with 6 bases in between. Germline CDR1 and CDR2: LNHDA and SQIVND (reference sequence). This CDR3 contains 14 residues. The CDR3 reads CASSSRANTGELFF. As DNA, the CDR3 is TGTGCCAGTAGTAGTAGGGCGAACACCGGGGAGCTGTTTTTT.

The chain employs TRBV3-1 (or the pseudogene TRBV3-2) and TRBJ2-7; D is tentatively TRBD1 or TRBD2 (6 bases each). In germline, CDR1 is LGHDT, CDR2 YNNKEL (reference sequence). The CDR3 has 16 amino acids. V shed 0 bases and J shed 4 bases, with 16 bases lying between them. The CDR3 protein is CASSQELGGYVYEQYF. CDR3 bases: TGTGCCAGCAGCCAAGAGTTAGGGGGGTATGTGTACGAGCAGTACTTC.

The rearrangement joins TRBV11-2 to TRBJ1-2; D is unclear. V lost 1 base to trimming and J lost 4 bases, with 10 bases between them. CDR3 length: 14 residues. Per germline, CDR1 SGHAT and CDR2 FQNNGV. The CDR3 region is CASSLGGNSYGYTF. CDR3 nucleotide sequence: TGTGCCAGCAGCTTAGGAGGAAACAGCTATGGCTACACCTTC.

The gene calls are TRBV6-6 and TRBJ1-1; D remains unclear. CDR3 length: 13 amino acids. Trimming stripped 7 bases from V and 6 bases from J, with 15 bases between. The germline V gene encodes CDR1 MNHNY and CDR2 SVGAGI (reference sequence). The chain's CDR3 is CASTVQSQAEAFF. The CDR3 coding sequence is TGTGCCAGCACTGTTCAGTCCCAGGCTGAAGCTTTCTTT.

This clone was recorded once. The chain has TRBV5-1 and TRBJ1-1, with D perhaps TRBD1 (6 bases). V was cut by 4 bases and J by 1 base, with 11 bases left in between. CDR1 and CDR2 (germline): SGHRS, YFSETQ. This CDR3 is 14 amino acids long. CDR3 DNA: TGCGCCAGCAGCGCACAGACAGGGAACACTGAAGCTTTCTTT. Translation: CASSAQTGNTEAFF.

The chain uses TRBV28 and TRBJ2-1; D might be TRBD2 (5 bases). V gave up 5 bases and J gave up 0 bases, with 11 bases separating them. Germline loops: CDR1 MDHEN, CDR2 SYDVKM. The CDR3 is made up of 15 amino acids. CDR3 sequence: CASSKAASSYNEQFF. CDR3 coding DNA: TGTGCCAGCAGTAAAGCGGCAAGCTCCTACAATGAGCAGTTCTTC.

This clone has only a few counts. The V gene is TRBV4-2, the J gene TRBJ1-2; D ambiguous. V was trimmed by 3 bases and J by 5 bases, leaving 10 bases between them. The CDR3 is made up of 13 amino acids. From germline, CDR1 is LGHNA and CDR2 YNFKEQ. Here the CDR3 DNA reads TGTGCCAGCAGCCACCAGGAAGAGTATGGCTACACCTTC. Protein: CASSHQEEYGYTF.

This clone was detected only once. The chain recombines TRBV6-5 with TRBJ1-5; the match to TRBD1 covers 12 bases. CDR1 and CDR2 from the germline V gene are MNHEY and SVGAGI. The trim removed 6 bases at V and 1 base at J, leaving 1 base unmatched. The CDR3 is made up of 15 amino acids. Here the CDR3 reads CASRGQGASNQPQHF. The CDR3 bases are TGTGCCAGCAGGGGACAGGGGGCAAGCAATCAGCCCCAGCATTTT.

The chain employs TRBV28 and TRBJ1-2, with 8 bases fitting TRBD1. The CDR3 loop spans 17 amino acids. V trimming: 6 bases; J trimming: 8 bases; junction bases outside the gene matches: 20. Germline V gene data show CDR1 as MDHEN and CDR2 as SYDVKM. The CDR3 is CASSIPTSTSGGRGYTF. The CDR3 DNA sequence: TGTGCCAGCAGCATTCCTACGTCTACTTCAGGGGGCCGGGGCTACACCTTC.

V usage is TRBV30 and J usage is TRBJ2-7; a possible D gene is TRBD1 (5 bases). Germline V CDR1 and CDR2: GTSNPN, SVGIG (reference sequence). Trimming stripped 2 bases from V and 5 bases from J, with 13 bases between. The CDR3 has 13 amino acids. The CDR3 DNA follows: TGTGCCTGGAGTTCGGGTCAGGGTAACGAGCAGTACTTC. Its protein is CAWSSGQGNEQYF. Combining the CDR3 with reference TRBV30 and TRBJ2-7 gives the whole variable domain SQTIHQWPATLVQPVGSPLSLECTVEGTSNPNLYWYRQAAGRGLQLLFYSVGIGQISSEVPQNLSASRPQDRQFILSSKKLLLSDSGFYLCAWSSGQGNEQYFGPGTRLTVT.

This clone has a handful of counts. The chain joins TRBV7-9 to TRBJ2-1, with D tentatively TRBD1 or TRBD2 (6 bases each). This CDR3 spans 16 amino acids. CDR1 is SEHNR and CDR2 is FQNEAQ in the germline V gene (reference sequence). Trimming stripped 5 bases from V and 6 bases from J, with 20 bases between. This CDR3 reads CASSPAGRQDFNEQFF. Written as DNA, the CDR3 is TGTGCCAGCAGCCCCGCGGGGAGACAGGACTTCAATGAGCAGTTCTTC.

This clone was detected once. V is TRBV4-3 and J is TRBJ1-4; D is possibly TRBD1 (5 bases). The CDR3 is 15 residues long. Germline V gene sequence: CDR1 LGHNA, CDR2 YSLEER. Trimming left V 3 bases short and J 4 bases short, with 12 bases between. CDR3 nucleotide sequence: TGCGCCAGCAGCCAGTCGTTGGGGGGTAATGAAAAACTGTTTTTT. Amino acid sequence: CASSQSLGGNEKLFF.

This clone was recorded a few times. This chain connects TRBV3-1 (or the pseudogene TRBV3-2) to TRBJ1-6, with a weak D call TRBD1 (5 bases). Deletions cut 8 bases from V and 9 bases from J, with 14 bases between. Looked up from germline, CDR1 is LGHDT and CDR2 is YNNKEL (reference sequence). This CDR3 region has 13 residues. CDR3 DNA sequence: TGTGCCAGCGGGACTGGGGAGGGTTCACCCCTCCACTTT. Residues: CASGTGEGSPLHF.

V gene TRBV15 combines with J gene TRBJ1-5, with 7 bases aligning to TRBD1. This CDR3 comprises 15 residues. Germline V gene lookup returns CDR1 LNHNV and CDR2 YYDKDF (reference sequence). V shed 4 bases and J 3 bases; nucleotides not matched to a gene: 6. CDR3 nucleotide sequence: TGTGCCACCAGCATAAAACAGGGGAACAATCAGCCCCAGCATTTT. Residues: CATSIKQGNNQPQHF.

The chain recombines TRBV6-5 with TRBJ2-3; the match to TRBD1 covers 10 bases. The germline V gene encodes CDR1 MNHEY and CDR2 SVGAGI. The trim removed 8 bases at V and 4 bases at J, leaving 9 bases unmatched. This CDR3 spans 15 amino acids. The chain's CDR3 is CASRSGTGVADTQYF. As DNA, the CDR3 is TGTGCCAGCCGATCCGGGACAGGGGTCGCAGATACGCAGTATTTT.